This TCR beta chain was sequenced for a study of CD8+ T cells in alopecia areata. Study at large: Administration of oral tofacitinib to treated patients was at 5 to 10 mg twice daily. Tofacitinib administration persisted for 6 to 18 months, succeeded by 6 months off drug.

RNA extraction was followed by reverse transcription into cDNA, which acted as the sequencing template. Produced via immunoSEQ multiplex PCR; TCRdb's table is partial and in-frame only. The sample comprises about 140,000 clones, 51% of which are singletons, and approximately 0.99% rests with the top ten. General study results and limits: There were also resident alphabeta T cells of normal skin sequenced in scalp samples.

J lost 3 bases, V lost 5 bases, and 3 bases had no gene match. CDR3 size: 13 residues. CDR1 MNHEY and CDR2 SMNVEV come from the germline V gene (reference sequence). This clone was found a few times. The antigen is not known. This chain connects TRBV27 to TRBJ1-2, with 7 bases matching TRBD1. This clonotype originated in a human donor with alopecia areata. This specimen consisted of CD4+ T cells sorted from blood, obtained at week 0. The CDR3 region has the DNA TGTGCCAGCAGTCCACAGGGGTACTATGGCTACACCTTC. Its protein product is CASSPQGYYGYTF.